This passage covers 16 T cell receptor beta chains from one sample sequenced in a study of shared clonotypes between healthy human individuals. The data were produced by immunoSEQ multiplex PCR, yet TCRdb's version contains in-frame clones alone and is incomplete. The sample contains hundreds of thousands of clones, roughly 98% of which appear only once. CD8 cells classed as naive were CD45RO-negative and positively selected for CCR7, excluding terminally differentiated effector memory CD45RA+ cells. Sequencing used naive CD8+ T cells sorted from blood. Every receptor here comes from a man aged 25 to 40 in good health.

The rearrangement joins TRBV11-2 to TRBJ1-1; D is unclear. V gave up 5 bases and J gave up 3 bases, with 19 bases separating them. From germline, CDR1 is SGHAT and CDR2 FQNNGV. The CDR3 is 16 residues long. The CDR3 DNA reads TGTGCCAGCAGCGCTACCCGAGAAGGAAGGGACACTGAAGCTTTCTTT. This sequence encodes CASSATREGRDTEAFF.

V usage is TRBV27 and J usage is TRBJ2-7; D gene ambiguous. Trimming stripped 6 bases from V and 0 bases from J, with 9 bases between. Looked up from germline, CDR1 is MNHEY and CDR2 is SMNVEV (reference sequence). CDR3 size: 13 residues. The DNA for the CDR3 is TGTGCCAGCAGAGACATGAACTCCTACGAGCAGTACTTC. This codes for CASRDMNSYEQYF.

CDR3 region: CASSFQPGQGYSGANVLTF. The CDR3, as DNA: TGTGCCAGCAGCTTCCAACCGGGACAGGGATATTCTGGGGCCAACGTCCTGACTTTC. The V call is TRBV5-5, the J call TRBJ2-6, with 9 bases fitting TRBD1. This CDR3 is 19 amino acids long. Per germline, CDR1 SGHKS and CDR2 YYEKEE (reference sequence). J lost 1 base, V lost 2 bases, and 10 bases had no gene match.

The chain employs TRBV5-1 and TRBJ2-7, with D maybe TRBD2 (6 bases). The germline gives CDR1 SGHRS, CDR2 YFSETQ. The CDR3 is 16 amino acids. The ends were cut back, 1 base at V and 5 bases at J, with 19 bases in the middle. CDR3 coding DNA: TGCGCCAGCAGCTTGAGTGCCGGGAGCCTTAACGACGAGCAGTACTTC. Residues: CASSLSAGSLNDEQYF.

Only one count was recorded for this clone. The CDR3 sequence is CASSLGGRNTEAFF. The CDR3 nucleotides read TGTGCCAGCAGCTTAGGAGGGCGGAACACTGAAGCTTTCTTT. The V call is TRBV11-2, the J call TRBJ1-1; D is unclear. The CDR3 runs to 14 residues. Trimming shortened V by 1 base and J by 1 base, and 7 bases separated the two germline ends. Germline loops: CDR1 SGHAT, CDR2 FQNNGV.

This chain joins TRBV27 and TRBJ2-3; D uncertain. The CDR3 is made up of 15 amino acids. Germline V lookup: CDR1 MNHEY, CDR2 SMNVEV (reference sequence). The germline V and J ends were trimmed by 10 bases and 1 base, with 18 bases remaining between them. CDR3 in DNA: TGTGCCACCGCCCTTTACCTGGACGGCACAGATACGCAGTATTTT. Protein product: CATALYLDGTDTQYF.

CDR3 region: CASSYRQNNQPQHF. In nucleotides, the CDR3 is TGTGCCAGCAGTTACCGGCAGAACAATCAGCCCCAGCATTTT. V usage is TRBV6-5 and J usage is TRBJ1-5; unclear D gene. Germline-derived CDR1 and CDR2 are MNHEY and SVGAGI. The CDR3 has 14 residues. Trimming took off 2 bases at V and 3 bases at J, with 8 bases between the two ends.

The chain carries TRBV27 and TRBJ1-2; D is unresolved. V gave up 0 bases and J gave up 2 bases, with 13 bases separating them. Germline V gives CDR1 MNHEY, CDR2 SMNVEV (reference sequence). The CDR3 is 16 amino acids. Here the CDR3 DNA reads TGTGCCAGCAGTTTATCGTACGGAGAACTAAACTATGGCTACACCTTC. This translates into CASSLSYGELNYGYTF.

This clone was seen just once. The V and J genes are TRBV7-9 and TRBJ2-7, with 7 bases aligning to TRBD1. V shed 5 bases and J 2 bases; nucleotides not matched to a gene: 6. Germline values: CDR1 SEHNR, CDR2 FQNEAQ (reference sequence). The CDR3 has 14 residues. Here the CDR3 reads CASSRVGTAYEQYF. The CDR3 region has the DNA TGTGCCAGCAGCCGCGTAGGGACAGCCTACGAGCAGTACTTC.

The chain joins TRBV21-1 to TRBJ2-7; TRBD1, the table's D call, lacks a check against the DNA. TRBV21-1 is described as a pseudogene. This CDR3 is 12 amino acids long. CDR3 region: CASSPNHYEQYF. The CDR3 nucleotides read TGTGCCAGCAGCCCCAATCACTACGAGCAGTACTTC.

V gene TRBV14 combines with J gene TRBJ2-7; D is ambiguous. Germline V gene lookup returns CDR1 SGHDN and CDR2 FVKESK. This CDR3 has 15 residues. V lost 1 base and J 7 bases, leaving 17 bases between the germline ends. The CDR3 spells CASSQGVGSFWEQYF. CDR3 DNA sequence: TGTGCCAGCAGCCAAGGAGTCGGCAGTTTTTGGGAGCAGTACTTC.

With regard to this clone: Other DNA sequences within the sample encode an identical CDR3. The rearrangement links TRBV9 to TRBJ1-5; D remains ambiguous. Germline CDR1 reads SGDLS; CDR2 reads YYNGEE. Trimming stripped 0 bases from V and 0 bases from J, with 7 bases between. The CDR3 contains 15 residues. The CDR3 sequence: CASSVAGYSNQPQHF. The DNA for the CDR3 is TGTGCCAGCAGCGTAGCGGGATATAGCAATCAGCCCCAGCATTTT.

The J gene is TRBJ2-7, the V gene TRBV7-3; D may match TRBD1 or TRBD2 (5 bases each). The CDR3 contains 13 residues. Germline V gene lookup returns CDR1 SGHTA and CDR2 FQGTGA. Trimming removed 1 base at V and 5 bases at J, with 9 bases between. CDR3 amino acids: CASSLMGPNEQYF. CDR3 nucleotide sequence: TGTGCCAGCAGCTTAATGGGACCTAACGAGCAGTACTTC. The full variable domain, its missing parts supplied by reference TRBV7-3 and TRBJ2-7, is GAGVSQTPSNKVTEKGKYVELRCDPISGHTALYWYRQSLGQGPEFLIYFQGTGAADDSGLPNDRFFAVRPEGSVSTLKIQRTERGDSAVYLCASSLMGPNEQYFGPGTRLTVT.

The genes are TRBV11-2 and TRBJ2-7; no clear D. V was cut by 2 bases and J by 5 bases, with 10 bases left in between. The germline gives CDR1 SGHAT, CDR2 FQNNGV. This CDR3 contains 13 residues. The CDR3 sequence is CASSLWGWDEQYF. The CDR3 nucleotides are TGTGCCAGCAGCTTATGGGGTTGGGACGAGCAGTACTTC. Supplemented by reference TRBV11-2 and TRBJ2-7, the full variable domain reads EAGVAQSPRYKIIEKRQSVAFWCNPISGHATLYWYQQILGQGPKLLIQFQNNGVVDDSQLPKDRFSAERLKGVDSTLKIQPAKLEDSAVYLCASSLWGWDEQYFGPGTRLTVT.

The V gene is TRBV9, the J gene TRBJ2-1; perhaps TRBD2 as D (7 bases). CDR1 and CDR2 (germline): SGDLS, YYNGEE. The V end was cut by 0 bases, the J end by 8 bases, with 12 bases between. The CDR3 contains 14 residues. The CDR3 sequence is CASSVGGGADEQFF. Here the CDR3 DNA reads TGTGCCAGCAGCGTAGGTGGGGGGGCCGATGAGCAGTTCTTC.

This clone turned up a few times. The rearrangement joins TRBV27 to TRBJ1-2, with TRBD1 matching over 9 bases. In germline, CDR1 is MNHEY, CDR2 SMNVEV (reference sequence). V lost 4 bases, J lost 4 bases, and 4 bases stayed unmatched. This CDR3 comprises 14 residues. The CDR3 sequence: CASSSTGGSYGYTF. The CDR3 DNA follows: TGTGCCAGCAGTTCTACAGGGGGCAGCTATGGCTACACCTTC.